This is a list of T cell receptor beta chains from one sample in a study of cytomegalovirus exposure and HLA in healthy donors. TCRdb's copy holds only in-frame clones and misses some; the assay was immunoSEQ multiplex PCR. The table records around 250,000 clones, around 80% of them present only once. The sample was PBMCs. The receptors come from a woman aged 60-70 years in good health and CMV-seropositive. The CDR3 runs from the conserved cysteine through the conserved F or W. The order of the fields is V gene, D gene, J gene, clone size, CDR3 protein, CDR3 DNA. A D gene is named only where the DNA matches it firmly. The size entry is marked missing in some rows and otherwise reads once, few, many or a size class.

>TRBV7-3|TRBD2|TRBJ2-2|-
CASSPPSMERGYTGELFF
TGTGCCAGCAGCCCGCCCTCCATGGAGCGGGGCTACACCGGGGAGCTGTTTTTT
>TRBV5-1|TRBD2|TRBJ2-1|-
CASSASGSSYNEQFF
TGCGCCAGCAGCGCTAGCGGGAGCTCCTACAATGAGCAGTTCTTC
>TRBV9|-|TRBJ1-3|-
CASSDDSIGGNTIYF
TGTGCCAGCAGCGACGACAGTATTGGTGGAAACACCATATATTTT
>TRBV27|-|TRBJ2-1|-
CASSTQGFTYNEQFF
TGTGCCAGCAGCACGCAGGGGTTTACGTACAATGAGCAGTTCTTC
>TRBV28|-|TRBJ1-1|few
CASDIVRVSNTEAFF
TGTGCCAGTGACATCGTGAGAGTATCGAACACTGAAGCTTTCTTT
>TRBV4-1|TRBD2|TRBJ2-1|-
CASSQDVSSGRSGEQFF
TGCGCCAGCAGCCAAGATGTATCCAGCGGGAGGTCTGGTGAGCAGTTCTTC
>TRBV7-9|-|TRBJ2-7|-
CASSQGTFTYEQYF
TGTGCCAGCAGCCAAGGGACATTTACCTACGAGCAGTACTTC
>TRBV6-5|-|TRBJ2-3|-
CASNAPGSTDTQYF
TGTGCCAGCAACGCCCCGGGGAGCACAGATACGCAGTATTTT
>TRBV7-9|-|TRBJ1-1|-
CASSLNGLNTEAFF
TGTGCCAGCAGCTTAAACGGGTTGAACACTGAAGCTTTCTTT
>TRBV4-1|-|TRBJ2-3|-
CASSQVGGIVGYF
TGCGCCAGCAGCCAAGTCGGCGGGATAGTAGGGTATTTT
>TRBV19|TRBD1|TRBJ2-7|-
CASSNTGGTYEQYF
TGTGCCAGTAGTAATACAGGGGGAACCTACGAGCAGTACTTC
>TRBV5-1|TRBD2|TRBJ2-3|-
CASSLGTSGSGSDTQYF
TGCGCCAGCAGCTTGGGGACTAGCGGGAGCGGATCAGATACGCAGTATTTT
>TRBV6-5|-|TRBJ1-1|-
CASILPGNTEAFF
TGTGCCAGCATTCTACCTGGGAACACTGAAGCTTTCTTT
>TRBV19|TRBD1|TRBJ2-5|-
CASSRRGQVGETQYF
TGTGCCAGTAGCCGGAGGGGACAGGTAGGAGAGACCCAGTACTTC
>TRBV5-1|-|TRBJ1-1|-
CASKDSGNTEAFF
TGCGCCAGCAAGGACTCCGGGAACACTGAAGCTTTCTTT
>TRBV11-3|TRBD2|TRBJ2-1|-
CASSLGPGLADYNEQFF
TGTGCCAGCAGCTTAGGACCGGGGCTAGCGGACTACAATGAGCAGTTCTTC
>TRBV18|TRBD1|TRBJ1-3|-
CASSPGTDRNTIYF
TGTGCCAGCTCACCGGGGACAGACAGAAACACCATATATTTT
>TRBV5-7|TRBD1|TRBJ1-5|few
CASSPGGGGQPQHF
TGTGCCAGCAGCCCCGGAGGGGGCGGGCAGCCCCAGCATTTT
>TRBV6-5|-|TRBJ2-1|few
CASSYRLEWVF
TGTGCCAGCAGTTACCGCCTAGAGTGGGTCTTC
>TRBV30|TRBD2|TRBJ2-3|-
CAWSGGTSGAGGTDTQYF
TGTGCCTGGAGCGGCGGGACTAGCGGGGCGGGGGGCACAGATACGCAGTATTTT
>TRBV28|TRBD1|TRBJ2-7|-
CASSFRGLGGEQYF
TGTGCCAGCAGTTTCAGGGGGCTCGGGGGCGAGCAGTACTTC
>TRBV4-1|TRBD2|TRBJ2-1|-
CASSHTSGKAGNEQFF
TGCGCCAGCAGCCATACTAGCGGGAAAGCGGGGAATGAGCAGTTCTTC
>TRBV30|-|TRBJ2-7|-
CAWSGGPSYEQYF
TGTGCCTGGAGTGGGGGGCCATCCTACGAGCAGTACTTC
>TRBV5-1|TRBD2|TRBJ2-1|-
CASSPFGLAGEFDEQFF
TGCGCCAGCAGCCCTTTTGGTTTAGCGGGAGAGTTCGATGAGCAGTTCTTC
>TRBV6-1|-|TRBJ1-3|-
CASSEGRSSGNTIYF
TGTGCCAGCAGTGAAGGGCGGAGCTCTGGAAACACCATATATTTT
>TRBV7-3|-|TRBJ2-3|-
CASSLLGGAPSTDTQYF
TGTGCCAGCAGCCTCCTGGGGGGGGCCCCTAGCACAGATACGCAGTATTTT
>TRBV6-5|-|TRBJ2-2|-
CASRSRDSNTGELFF
TGTGCCAGCAGGAGCCGGGACTCTAACACCGGGGAGCTGTTTTTT
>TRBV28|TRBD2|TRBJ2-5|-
CASSLPGLAETQYF
TGTGCCAGCAGTTTACCCGGACTAGCGGAGACCCAGTACTTC
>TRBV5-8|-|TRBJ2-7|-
CASSLAPGTYEQYF
TGTGCCAGCAGCTTGGCCCCAGGGACCTACGAGCAGTACTTC
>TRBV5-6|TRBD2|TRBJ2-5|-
CASSSGGAGGETQYF
TGTGCCAGCAGCTCCGGGGGGGCAGGAGGAGAGACCCAGTACTTC
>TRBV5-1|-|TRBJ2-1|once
CASSGGSGDNEQFF
TGCGCCAGCAGCGGGGGTAGCGGTGACAATGAGCAGTTCTTC
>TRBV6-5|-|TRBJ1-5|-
CASSYGGGSNQPQHF
TGTGCCAGCAGTTACGGCGGCGGGAGCAATCAGCCCCAGCATTTT
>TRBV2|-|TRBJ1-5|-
CASSETTPSNQPQHF
TGTGCCAGCAGTGAAACGACACCCAGCAATCAGCCCCAGCATTTT
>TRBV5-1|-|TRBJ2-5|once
CASSLGPGSQETQYF
TGCGCCAGCAGCTTGGGACCGGGATCTCAAGAGACCCAGTACTTC
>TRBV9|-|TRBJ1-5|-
CASSVYPSVIGSNQPQHF
TGTGCCAGCAGCGTATACCCCTCCGTTATCGGTAGCAATCAGCCCCAGCATTTT
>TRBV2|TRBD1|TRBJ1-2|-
CASSEQGDDGYTF
TGTGCCAGCAGTGAACAGGGGGATGATGGCTACACCTTC
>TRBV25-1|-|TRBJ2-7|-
CASSRQGSSYEQYF
TGTGCCAGCAGCCGGCAGGGGTCCTCCTACGAGCAGTACTTC